This passage covers 9 T cell receptor beta chains from one sample sequenced in a study of blood T cells in healthy people across ages. Combining a sample-barcoded 5' primer with a J-beta primer mix, a second PCR ran for roughly 7 to 12 cycles. TCRdb reanalysed the 5' RACE reads using MiXCR and keeps one entry per CDR3 protein. This sample has 750,000 to 1,000,000 distinct CDR3 sequences, with roughly 29% found just once. This same sample was also part of a study on T cells of mothers and their children.

Sequencing was carried out using blood. These receptors came from a woman aged 40 to 50 in good health.

This clonotype was found many times. The chain employs TRBV3-1 and TRBJ2-7; 8 bases match TRBD1. The J segment lost 2 bases and the V segment lost 1 base, leaving 4 bases of the junction unmatched. The CDR3 has 15 residues. Germline V gene sequence: CDR1 LGHDT, CDR2 YNNKEL (reference sequence). CDR3 DNA: TGTGCCAGCAGCCAAGCGCGGGACAGGCCCTACGAGCAGTACTTC. Translation gives CASSQARDRPYEQYF.

CDR3 region: CSARGSDEKLFF. CDR3 in DNA: TGCAGTGCTAGGGGGAGTGATGAAAAACTGTTTTTT. The rearrangement joins TRBV20-1 to TRBJ1-4, with no clear D. Per germline, CDR1 DFQATT and CDR2 SNEGSKA (reference sequence). Trimming shortened V by 3 bases and J by 6 bases, and 8 bases separated the two germline ends. The CDR3 runs 12 residues.

Details on this clonotype: A read error may be the cause here, since a much bigger clone is one base away. The rearrangement links TRBV7-4 to TRBJ2-7; D is ambiguous. CDR1 is SGHVT and CDR2 is SQSDAQ in the germline V gene. The CDR3 loop spans 15 amino acids. Trimming took off 4 bases at V and 0 bases at J, with 13 bases between the two ends. The CDR3 DNA reads TGTGCCAGCAGCTCAAAAAAGCAAAGCTCCTACGAGCAGTACTTC. This translates into CASSSKKQSSYEQYF. Supplemented by reference TRBV7-4 and TRBJ2-7, the full variable domain reads GAGVSQSPRYKVAKRGRDVALRCDSISGHVTLYWYRQTLGQGSEVLTYSQSDAQRDKSGRPSGRFSAERPERSVSTLKIQRTEQGDSAVYLCASSSKKQSSYEQYFGPGTRLTVT.

This clonotype appeared many times. The rearrangement uses TRBV7-2 and TRBJ2-5; D remains ambiguous. The CDR3 is 13 amino acids. V lost 2 bases and J 4 bases, leaving 8 bases between the germline ends. The germline gives CDR1 SGHTA, CDR2 FQGNSA. The chain's CDR3 is CASSLFSGETQYF. DNA for the CDR3: TGTGCCAGCAGCTTATTTTCCGGAGAGACCCAGTACTTC. The whole variable domain, filled in from reference TRBV7-2 and TRBJ2-5, reads GAGVSQSPSNKVTEKGKDVELRCDPISGHTALYWYRQSLGQGLEFLIYFQGNSAPDKSGLPSDRFSAERTGGSVSTLTIQRTQQEDSAVYLCASSLFSGETQYFGPGTRLLVL.

This chain links TRBV20-1 with TRBJ2-2, with D perhaps TRBD1 (5 bases). The germline V gene has CDR1 DFQATT and CDR2 SNEGSKA (reference sequence). With 5 bases removed from V and 3 bases from J, the gap between germline ends came to 7 bases. CDR3 length: 12 amino acids. CDR3 nucleotide sequence: TGCAGTGCTCTGACAGACACCGGGGAGCTGTTTTTT. Protein product: CSALTDTGELFF.

This clonotype was seen a handful of times. The chain employs TRBV24-1 and TRBJ2-5, with a possible D match to TRBD2 (6 bases). The ends were cut back, 5 bases at V and 1 base at J, with 10 bases in the middle. Looked up from germline, CDR1 is KGHDR and CDR2 is SFDVKD. CDR3 length equals 14 residues. CDR3: CATSGVGGQETQYF. DNA of the CDR3: TGTGCCACCAGTGGGGTGGGGGGCCAAGAGACCCAGTACTTC.

V is TRBV27 and J is TRBJ2-1, with D possibly matching TRBD2 (6 bases). The germline gives CDR1 MNHEY, CDR2 SMNVEV (reference sequence). There are 16 residues in the CDR3. The V end lost 3 bases, the J end lost 0 bases, and 12 bases lay between the germline ends. CDR3 in amino acids: CASSFRGMSSYNEQFF. CDR3 nucleotides: TGTGCCAGCAGTTTTCGGGGGATGAGCTCCTACAATGAGCAGTTCTTC.

The sample holds many counts of this clonotype. The chain recombines TRBV18 with TRBJ2-7; perhaps TRBD1 as D (6 bases). The CDR3 consists of 14 residues. The V end was cut by 3 bases, the J end by 3 bases, with 12 bases between. The germline gives CDR1 KGHSH, CDR2 LQKENI. This chain's CDR3 is CASSPTDRNYEQYF. CDR3 in DNA: TGTGCCAGCTCACCCACGGACAGAAACTACGAGCAGTACTTC.

This clonotype was observed a few times. The V gene is TRBV25-1, the J gene TRBJ2-7, with 8 bases identical to TRBD1. This CDR3 region has 11 residues. CDR1 and CDR2 from the germline V gene are MGHDK and SYGVNS. V was pared by 8 bases and J by 6 bases, with 3 bases of the junction left unmatched. In DNA form, the CDR3 reads TGTGCCAGCGACAGGGGACCCGAGCAGTACTTC. This sequence encodes CASDRGPEQYF.